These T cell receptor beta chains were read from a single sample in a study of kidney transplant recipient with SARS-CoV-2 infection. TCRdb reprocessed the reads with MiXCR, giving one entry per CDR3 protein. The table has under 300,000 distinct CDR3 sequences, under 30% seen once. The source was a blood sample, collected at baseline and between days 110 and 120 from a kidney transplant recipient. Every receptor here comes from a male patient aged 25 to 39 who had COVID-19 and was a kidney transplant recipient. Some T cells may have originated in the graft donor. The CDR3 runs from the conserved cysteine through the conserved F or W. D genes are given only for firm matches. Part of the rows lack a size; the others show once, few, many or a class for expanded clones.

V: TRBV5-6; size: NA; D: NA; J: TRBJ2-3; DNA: TGTGCCAGCAGCCCGATCAACTGGGATACGCAGTATTTT; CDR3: CASSPINWDTQYF
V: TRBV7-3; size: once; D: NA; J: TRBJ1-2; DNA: TGTGCCAGCAGCATCGGTGGAGACGCTTGGAAGACCTATGGCTACACCTTC; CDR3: CASSIGGDAWKTYGYTF
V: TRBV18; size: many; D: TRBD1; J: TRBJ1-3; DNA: TGTGCCAGCTCACCATCCGGGACAGGGACTGGAAACACCATATATTTT; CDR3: CASSPSGTGTGNTIYF
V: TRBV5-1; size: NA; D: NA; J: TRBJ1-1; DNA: TGCGCCAGCGGCTTGCCCGGGGTTGGGACTGAAGCTTTCTTT; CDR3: CASGLPGVGTEAFF
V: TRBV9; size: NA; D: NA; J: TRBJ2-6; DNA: TGTGCCAGCAGCCGGAGGGACAAGGTTTCTGGGGCCAACGTCCTGACTTTC; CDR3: CASSRRDKVSGANVLTF
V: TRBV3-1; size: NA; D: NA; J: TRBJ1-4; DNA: TGTGCCAACAGCCAAGCGGACACAAAATCCAAACTGTCTTTT; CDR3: CANSQADTKSKLSF
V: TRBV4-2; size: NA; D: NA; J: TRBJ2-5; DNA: TGTGCCGGCAGCCAAGAGGGACCTCTTGGGGGTCAAGAGACCCAGTACTTC; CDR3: CAGSQEGPLGGQETQYF
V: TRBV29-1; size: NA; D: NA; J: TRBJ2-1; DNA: TGCAGCGTTGATAGTGGACTACCCTACAATGAGCAGTTCTTC; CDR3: CSVDSGLPYNEQFF
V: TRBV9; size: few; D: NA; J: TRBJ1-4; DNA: TGTGCCAGCAGCATTGGCCCTAATGAAAAACTGTTTTTT; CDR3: CASSIGPNEKLFF
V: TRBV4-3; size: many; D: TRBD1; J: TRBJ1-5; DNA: TGCGCCAGCAGCCTTCAAATGGGGACAGATCAGCCCCAGCATTTT; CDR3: CASSLQMGTDQPQHF
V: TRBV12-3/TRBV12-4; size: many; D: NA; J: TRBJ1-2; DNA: TGTGCCAGCAGTTTAATCTCCCAATCAGTCTATGGCTACACCTTC; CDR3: CASSLISQSVYGYTF
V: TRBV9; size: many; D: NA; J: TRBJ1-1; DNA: TGTGCCAGCAGCGTAGAGTTGCAGGGTAAAGGGGACACTGAAGCTTTCTTT; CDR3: CASSVELQGKGDTEAFF
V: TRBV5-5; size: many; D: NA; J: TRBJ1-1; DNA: TGTGCCAGCAGCTTGGCCTTCGGGGGCGGGTCCACTGAAGCTTTCTTT; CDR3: CASSLAFGGGSTEAFF
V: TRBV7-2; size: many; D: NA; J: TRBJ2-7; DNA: TGTGCCAGCAGCTACGGAGGGCCCTACGAGCAGTACTTC; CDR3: CASSYGGPYEQYF
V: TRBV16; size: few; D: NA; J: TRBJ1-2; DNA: TGTGCCAGCAGCAGGGACATGGTCGTTAGAAAGACCTATGGCTACACCTTC; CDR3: CASSRDMVVRKTYGYTF
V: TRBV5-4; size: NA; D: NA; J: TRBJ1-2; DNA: TGTGCCAGCAATGCGTTCGTACCAGGAAAGACCTATGGCTACACCTTC; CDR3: CASNAFVPGKTYGYTF
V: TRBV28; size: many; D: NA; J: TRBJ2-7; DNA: TGTGCCAGCAGTTCCCAGGGGGGGGGATCCTACGAGCAGTACTTC; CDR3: CASSSQGGGSYEQYF
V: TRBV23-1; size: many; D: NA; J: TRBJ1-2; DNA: TGCGCCAGCAGTCATCGCCAGCTACGCAGAAAGACCTATGGCTACACCTTC; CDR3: CASSHRQLRRKTYGYTF
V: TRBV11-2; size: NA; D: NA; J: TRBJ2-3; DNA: TGTGCCAGCAGCTACCACAGGGATGATACGCAGTATTTT; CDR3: CASSYHRDDTQYF
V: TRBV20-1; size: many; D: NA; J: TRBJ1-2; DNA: TGCAGTGCTTATCTACAGCTGTTTCGAAAGACCTATGGCTACACCTTC; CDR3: CSAYLQLFRKTYGYTF
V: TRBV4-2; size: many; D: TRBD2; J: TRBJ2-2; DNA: TGTGCCAGCAGCCAGGCCACGGGGGGGCATCTCGGGGAGCTGTTTTTT; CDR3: CASSQATGGHLGELFF
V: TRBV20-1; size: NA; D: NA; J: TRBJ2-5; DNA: TGCAGTGTGACGCCCGCCCCAGGGGTACAAGAGACCCAGTACTTC; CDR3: CSVTPAPGVQETQYF
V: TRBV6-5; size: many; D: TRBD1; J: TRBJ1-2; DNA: TGTGCCAGCAGTGCCCACGCCGGGACAGGGAACTATGGCTACACCTTC; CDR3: CASSAHAGTGNYGYTF
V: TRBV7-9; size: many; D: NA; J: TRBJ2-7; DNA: TGTGCCAGCAGGGGGGTATCTGAGGAAAGCGAGCAGTACTTC; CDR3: CASRGVSEESEQYF
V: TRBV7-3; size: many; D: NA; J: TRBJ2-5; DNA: TGTGCCAGCAGCATAATGGGGGGACCACAAGAGACCCAGTACTTC; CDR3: CASSIMGGPQETQYF
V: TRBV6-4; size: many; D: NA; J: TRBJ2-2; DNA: TGTGCCAGCAGCCGGTACGGGACGTCGAACACCGGGGAGCTGTTTTTT; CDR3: CASSRYGTSNTGELFF
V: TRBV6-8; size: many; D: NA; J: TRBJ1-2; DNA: TGTGCCAGCAGTAACCAAGCACGCTCTAGAAAGACCTATGGCTACACCTTC; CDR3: CASSNQARSRKTYGYTF
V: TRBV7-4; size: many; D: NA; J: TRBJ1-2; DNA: TGTGCCAGCAGCTGTTTGTTTTCAGCTCGAAAGACCTATGGCTACACCTTC; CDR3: CASSCLFSARKTYGYTF
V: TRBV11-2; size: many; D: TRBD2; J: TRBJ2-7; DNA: TGTGCCAGCAGTCCGAGCGGGAGTAGCGACGAGCAGTACTTC; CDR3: CASSPSGSSDEQYF
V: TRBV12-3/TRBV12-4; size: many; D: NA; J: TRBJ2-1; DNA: TGTGCCAGCAGTTTAGCGCGAGGGAGTCTCGAGAATGAGCAGTTCTTC; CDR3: CASSLARGSLENEQFF
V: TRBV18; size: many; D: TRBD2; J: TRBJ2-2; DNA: TGTGCCAGCAGGAGCGGGGAGAGCAGCGGGGAGCTGTTTTTT; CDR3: CASRSGESSGELFF
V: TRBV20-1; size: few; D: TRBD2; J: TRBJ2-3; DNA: TGCAGTGCCCCGAGCGGGGTTAGCACAGATACGCAGTATTTT; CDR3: CSAPSGVSTDTQYF
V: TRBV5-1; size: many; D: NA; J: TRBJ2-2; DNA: TGCGCCAGCAAGTGGGGGGACGGTAACACCGGGGAGCTGTTTTTT; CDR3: CASKWGDGNTGELFF
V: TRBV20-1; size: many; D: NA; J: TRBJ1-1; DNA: TGCAGTTCAAACAAGGGGTCAGGGGCCACTAACACTGAAGCTTTCTTT; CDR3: CSSNKGSGATNTEAFF
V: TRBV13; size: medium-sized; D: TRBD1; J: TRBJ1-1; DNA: TGTGCCAGCAGCTTAGCACAGGGGGCGAACACTGAAGCTTTCTTT; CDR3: CASSLAQGANTEAFF
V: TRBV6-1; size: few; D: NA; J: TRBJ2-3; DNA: TGTGCCAGCAGTGAAAGTTGGGGAAATACGCAGTATTTT; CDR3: CASSESWGNTQYF
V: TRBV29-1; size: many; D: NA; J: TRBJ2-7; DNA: TGCAGCGCACGGCTCTTGCCTACCTACGAGCAGTACTTC; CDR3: CSARLLPTYEQYF
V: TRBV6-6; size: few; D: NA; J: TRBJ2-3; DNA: TGTGCCAGCAGTTACCAAGGACAGCGCACAGATACGCAGTATTTT; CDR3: CASSYQGQRTDTQYF
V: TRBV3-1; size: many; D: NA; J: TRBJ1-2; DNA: TGTGCCAGCAGCCCCCTAAGCACCCTTCGAAAGACCTATGGCTACACCTTC; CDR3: CASSPLSTLRKTYGYTF
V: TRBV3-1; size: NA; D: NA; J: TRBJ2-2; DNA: TGTGCCAGCAGCCTCTGCCTTCCCATTTCAGGCTTGACCGGGGAGCTGTTTTTT; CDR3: CASSLCLPISGLTGELFF
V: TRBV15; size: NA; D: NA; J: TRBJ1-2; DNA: TGTGCCACCAGCTCCGATGAAAGGTTTGGAAAGACCTATGGCTACACCTTC; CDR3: CATSSDERFGKTYGYTF
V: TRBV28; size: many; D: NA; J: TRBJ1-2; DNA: TGTGCCAGCACCTCGGAGGAGTGGTACTATGGCTACACCTTC; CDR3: CASTSEEWYYGYTF
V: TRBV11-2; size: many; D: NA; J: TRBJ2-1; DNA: TGTGCCAGCAGCTTAAGTATCAACAATGAGCAGTTCTTC; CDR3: CASSLSINNEQFF
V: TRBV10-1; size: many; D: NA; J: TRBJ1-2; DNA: TGTGCCAGCAGTTGTAGTCGACGCTCTAGAAAGACCTATGGCTACACCTTC; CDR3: CASSCSRRSRKTYGYTF
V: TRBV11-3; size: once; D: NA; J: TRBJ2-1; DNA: TGTGCCAGCAGCACTTACCGCAACTCCTACAATGAGCAGTTCTTC; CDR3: CASSTYRNSYNEQFF
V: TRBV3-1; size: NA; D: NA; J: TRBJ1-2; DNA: TGTGCCAGCGGCGTTGTCGACACCCTTCGAAAGACCTATGGCTACACCTTC; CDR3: CASGVVDTLRKTYGYTF
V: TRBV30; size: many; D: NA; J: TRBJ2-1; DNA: TGTGCCTGGTCGCTTAATGAGCAGTTCTTC; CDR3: CAWSLNEQFF
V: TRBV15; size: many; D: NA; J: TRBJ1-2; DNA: TGTGCCACCAGCTTAATTATAAGGTGTGGAAAGACCTATGGCTACACCTTC; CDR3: CATSLIIRCGKTYGYTF
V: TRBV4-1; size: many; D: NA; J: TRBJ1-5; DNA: TGCGCCAGCAGCCAAGAGCGGGGGGCAGGGCAGCCCCAGCATTTT; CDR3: CASSQERGAGQPQHF
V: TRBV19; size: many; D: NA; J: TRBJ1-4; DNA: TGTGCCAGTACCCACCCGGGCCGGTCAGGAGGAGAAAAACTGTTTTTT; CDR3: CASTHPGRSGGEKLFF
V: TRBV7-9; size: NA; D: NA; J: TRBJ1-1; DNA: TGTGCCAGCAGCCTAGGTGTACCTGGGGTTGGGCGTGAAGCTTTCTTT; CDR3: CASSLGVPGVGREAFF
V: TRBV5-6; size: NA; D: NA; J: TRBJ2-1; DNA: TGTGCCAGCAGCCTGGGGACCGAGACCTACAATGAGCAGTTCTTC; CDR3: CASSLGTETYNEQFF
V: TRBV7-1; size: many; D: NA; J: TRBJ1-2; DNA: TGTGCCAGCAGCATCCGCGCTCACGAGGGAAAGACCTATGGCTACACCTTC; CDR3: CASSIRAHEGKTYGYTF
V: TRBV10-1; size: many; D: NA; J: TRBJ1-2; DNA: TGCGCCAGCAGTTGGCATCTAAGATCGCGAAAGACCTATGGCTACACCTTC; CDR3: CASSWHLRSRKTYGYTF
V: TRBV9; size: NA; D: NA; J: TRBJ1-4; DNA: TGTGCCAGCAGCCCCCGAGAGGGCGGCGGTGGTGAAAAACTGTTTTTT; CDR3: CASSPREGGGGEKLFF